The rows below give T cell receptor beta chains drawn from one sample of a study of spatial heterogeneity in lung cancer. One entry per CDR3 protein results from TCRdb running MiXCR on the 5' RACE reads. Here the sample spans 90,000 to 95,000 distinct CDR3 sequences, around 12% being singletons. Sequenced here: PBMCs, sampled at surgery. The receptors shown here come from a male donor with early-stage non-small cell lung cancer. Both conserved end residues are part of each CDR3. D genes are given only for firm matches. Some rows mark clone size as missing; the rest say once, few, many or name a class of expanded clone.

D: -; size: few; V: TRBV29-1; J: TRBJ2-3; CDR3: CSVEALLGTDTQYF; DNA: TGCAGCGTTGAAGCCCTGTTGGGCACAGATACGCAGTATTTT
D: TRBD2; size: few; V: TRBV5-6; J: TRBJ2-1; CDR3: CASSLGGLAGNEQFF; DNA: TGTGCCAGCAGCTTGGGCGGACTAGCAGGCAATGAGCAGTTCTTC
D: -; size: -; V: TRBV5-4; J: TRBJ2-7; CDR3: CASTSGGGGYEQYF; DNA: TGTGCCAGCACTTCTGGGGGAGGGGGCTACGAGCAGTACTTC
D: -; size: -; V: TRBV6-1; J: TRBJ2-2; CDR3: CAIGPDTGELFF; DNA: TGTGCCATAGGGCCTGATACCGGGGAGCTGTTTTTT
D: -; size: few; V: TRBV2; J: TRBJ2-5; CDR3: CASSLSRGGQETQYF; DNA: TGTGCCAGCAGTCTCAGTAGGGGTGGCCAAGAGACCCAGTACTTC
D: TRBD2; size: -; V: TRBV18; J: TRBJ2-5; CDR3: CASSPRERGSGETQYF; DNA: TGTGCCAGCTCACCACGCGAGCGGGGGTCGGGAGAGACCCAGTACTTC
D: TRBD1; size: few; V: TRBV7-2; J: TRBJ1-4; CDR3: CASSTRQGAREKLFF; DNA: TGTGCCAGCAGCACCCGACAGGGGGCGAGGGAAAAACTGTTTTTT
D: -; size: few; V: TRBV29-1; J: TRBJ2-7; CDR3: CSAWGRETYEQYF; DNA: TGCAGCGCCTGGGGCCGAGAGACCTACGAGCAGTACTTC
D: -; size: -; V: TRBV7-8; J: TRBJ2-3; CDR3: CASSFKAAGVGGTDTQYF; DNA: TGTGCCAGCAGCTTTAAGGCCGCCGGGGTAGGGGGCACAGATACGCAGTATTTT
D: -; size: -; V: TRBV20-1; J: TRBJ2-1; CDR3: CSARVGHNEQFF; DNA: TGCAGTGCTAGAGTAGGGCACAATGAGCAGTTCTTC
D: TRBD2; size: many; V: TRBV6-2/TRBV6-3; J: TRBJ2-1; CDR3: CASSYFGRGSYNEQFF; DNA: TGTGCCAGCAGTTACTTCGGGAGGGGCTCCTACAATGAGCAGTTCTTC
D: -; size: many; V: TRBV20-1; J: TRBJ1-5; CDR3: CSARDETGVSNQPQHF; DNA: TGCAGTGCTAGAGATGAGACAGGCGTTAGCAATCAGCCCCAGCATTTT
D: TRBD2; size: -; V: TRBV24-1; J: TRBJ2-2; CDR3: CATSDPGTSGSNTGELFF; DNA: TGTGCCACCAGTGATCCTGGGACTAGCGGGAGTAATACCGGGGAGCTGTTTTTT
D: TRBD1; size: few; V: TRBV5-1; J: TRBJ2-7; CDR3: CASHQEPGQGWHEQYF; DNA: TGCGCCAGCCATCAAGAGCCGGGACAGGGATGGCACGAGCAGTACTTC
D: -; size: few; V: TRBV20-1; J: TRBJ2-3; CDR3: CSATTGTYRTDTQYF; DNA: TGCAGTGCTACCACCGGGACTTACCGCACAGATACGCAGTATTTT
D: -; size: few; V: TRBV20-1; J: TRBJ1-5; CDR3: CSASPNLRSNQPQHF; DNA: TGCAGTGCTAGCCCCAACCTTAGAAGCAATCAGCCCCAGCATTTT
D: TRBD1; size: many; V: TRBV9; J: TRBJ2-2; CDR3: CASSVRTGGWTGELFF; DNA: TGTGCCAGCAGCGTTCGGACAGGGGGCTGGACCGGGGAGCTGTTTTTT